Sequencing of this TCR beta chain was carried out in a study of beta chain features in type 1 diabetes. Findings of the study overall: Researchers reported that naive, central memory and Treg TCRB repertoires appeared more similar in patients than in healthy donors. When VDJ junctions were examined, type 1 diabetes patients showed fewer insertions and more deletions.

Note on this clone: Its antigen is undetermined. At one boundary the junction diverges from the germline segment, which might be a read error.

CDR3 length: 14 amino acids. Germline V CDR1 and CDR2: SGHRS, YFSETQ. Investigators reverse transcribed all isolated RNA, so they sequenced expressed TCRB transcripts. TCRdb's copy holds only in-frame clones and misses some; the assay was immunoSEQ multiplex PCR. The data show 810,000 or so clones, roughly 15% seen once. The sequence came from a woman under 30 in good health. The J gene is TRBJ1-2, the V gene TRBV5-1; the match to TRBD1 covers 7 bases. Source material: naive CD4+ T cells from blood. The CDR3 region is CASSLTGTNYVYTF. The CDR3, as DNA: TGCGCCAGCAGTTTGACAGGGACTAACTATGTCTACACCTTC.